The rows below give T cell receptor beta chains drawn from one sample of a study of control samples from healthy donors and cancer patients. Libraries were prepared by immunoSEQ multiplex PCR; TCRdb keeps only in-frame clonotypes and omits some of them. The sample lists 150,000 to 200,000 clones, roughly 89% occurring once. Sequencing was carried out using blood. The receptors here all came from a young man in good health. Both conserved end residues are part of each CDR3. The order of the fields is V gene, J gene, D gene, clone size, CDR3 protein, CDR3 DNA. A D gene is named only where the DNA matches it firmly. A clone size is listed for some rows: how often the clone was seen (once, few, many), or a class if it is expanded.

V: TRBV28; J: TRBJ2-7; D: NA; size: NA; CDR3: CASSWSTGVYEQYF; DNA: TGTGCCAGCAGTTGGAGCACGGGGGTATACGAGCAGTACTTC
V: TRBV7-3; J: TRBJ2-5; D: TRBD2; size: once; CDR3: CASSVSGGPQETQYF; DNA: TGTGCCAGCAGCGTCAGCGGGGGCCCCCAAGAGACCCAGTACTTC
V: TRBV2; J: TRBJ2-1; D: NA; size: NA; CDR3: CASSEVTGAYNEQFF; DNA: TGTGCCAGCAGTGAAGTTACAGGTGCCTACAATGAGCAGTTCTTC
V: TRBV4-1; J: TRBJ1-5; D: TRBD1; size: NA; CDR3: CASSQANRGRVQPQHF; DNA: TGCGCCAGCAGCCAGGCGAACAGGGGCAGGGTTCAGCCCCAGCATTTT
V: TRBV24-1; J: TRBJ2-2; D: NA; size: NA; CDR3: CATSRGTGELFF; DNA: TGTGCCACCAGTCGTGGGACCGGGGAGCTGTTTTTT
V: TRBV5-4; J: TRBJ2-5; D: NA; size: NA; CDR3: CASSYDSRGETQYF; DNA: TGTGCCAGCAGCTACGACAGCCGGGGGGAGACCCAGTACTTC
V: TRBV4-2; J: TRBJ1-2; D: NA; size: NA; CDR3: CASSQEAGSRSYGYTF; DNA: TGTGCCAGCAGCCAAGAGGCAGGGAGCAGAAGCTATGGCTACACCTTC
V: TRBV15; J: TRBJ2-1; D: NA; size: once; CDR3: CATSTGWDGGNEQFF; DNA: TGTGCCACCAGCACCGGCTGGGACGGAGGCAATGAGCAGTTCTTC
V: TRBV3-1/TRBV3-2; J: TRBJ2-5; D: NA; size: NA; CDR3: CASSQERRTQYF; DNA: TGTGCCAGCAGCCAAGAGAGGAGGACCCAGTACTTC
V: TRBV12-3/TRBV12-4; J: TRBJ2-2; D: NA; size: NA; CDR3: CASSHTSTGELFF; DNA: TGTGCCAGCAGCCATACTAGTACCGGGGAGCTGTTTTTT
V: TRBV5-4; J: TRBJ1-4; D: NA; size: NA; CDR3: CASSSRVGNEKLFF; DNA: TGTGCCAGCAGCTCCCGGGTGGGGAATGAAAAACTGTTTTTT
V: TRBV14; J: TRBJ2-7; D: NA; size: NA; CDR3: CASSQRRLSYEQYF; DNA: TGTGCCAGCAGCCAACGCAGGCTATCCTACGAGCAGTACTTC
V: TRBV19; J: TRBJ2-2; D: NA; size: NA; CDR3: CASSIQRMNTGELFF; DNA: TGTGCCAGTAGTATTCAGCGAATGAACACCGGGGAGCTGTTTTTT
V: TRBV4-2; J: TRBJ2-2; D: NA; size: NA; CDR3: CASSPPRNTGELFF; DNA: TGTGCCAGCAGCCCCCCCAGGAACACCGGGGAGCTGTTTTTT
V: TRBV11-2; J: TRBJ2-3; D: NA; size: NA; CDR3: CASSLGYDTQYF; DNA: TGTGCCAGCAGCTTAGGGTACGATACGCAGTATTTT
V: TRBV9; J: TRBJ2-3; D: NA; size: NA; CDR3: CASSVEGLSSTDTQYF; DNA: TGTGCCAGCAGCGTAGAGGGGCTCAGTAGCACAGATACGCAGTATTTT
V: TRBV27; J: TRBJ1-6; D: NA; size: NA; CDR3: CASSLNPPGQVNSPLHF; DNA: TGTGCCAGCAGTCTAAACCCCCCGGGACAAGTGAATTCACCCCTCCACTTT
V: TRBV5-1; J: TRBJ2-5; D: TRBD1; size: NA; CDR3: CASRKQGPQETQYF; DNA: TGCGCCAGCAGGAAACAGGGGCCCCAAGAGACCCAGTACTTC
V: TRBV6-5; J: TRBJ2-3; D: NA; size: NA; CDR3: CASSYSGAPRDTQYF; DNA: TGTGCCAGCAGTTACTCAGGGGCCCCCCGAGATACGCAGTATTTT
V: TRBV7-9; J: TRBJ1-1; D: NA; size: NA; CDR3: CASRTQGAEAFF; DNA: TGTGCCAGCAGGACGCAGGGTGCTGAAGCTTTCTTT
V: TRBV2; J: TRBJ1-5; D: NA; size: NA; CDR3: CASGGQFSQPQHF; DNA: TGTGCCAGTGGCGGACAGTTTTCTCAGCCCCAGCATTTT
V: TRBV28; J: TRBJ2-7; D: NA; size: once; CDR3: CASSLTVGSYEQYF; DNA: TGTGCCAGCAGTTTGACTGTTGGGTCCTACGAGCAGTACTTC
V: TRBV6-4; J: TRBJ1-1; D: NA; size: NA; CDR3: CASENTEAFF; DNA: TGTGCCAGTGAAAACACTGAAGCTTTCTTT
V: TRBV5-1; J: TRBJ1-1; D: NA; size: NA; CDR3: CASSFDPGNTEAFF; DNA: TGCGCCAGCAGCTTCGACCCGGGGAACACTGAAGCTTTCTTT
V: TRBV9; J: TRBJ1-4; D: NA; size: NA; CDR3: CASSVDRRPNEKLFF; DNA: TGTGCCAGCAGCGTCGACAGGAGACCTAATGAAAAACTGTTTTTT
V: TRBV5-1; J: TRBJ2-7; D: NA; size: NA; CDR3: CASSVTGVGYEQYF; DNA: TGCGCCAGCAGCGTAACAGGAGTTGGCTACGAGCAGTACTTC
V: TRBV3-1/TRBV3-2; J: TRBJ2-3; D: TRBD2; size: NA; CDR3: CASSQRPLAGGFTDTQYF; DNA: TGTGCCAGCAGCCAAAGACCCCTAGCGGGGGGGTTCACAGATACGCAGTATTTT
V: TRBV6-2/TRBV6-3; J: TRBJ2-1; D: NA; size: NA; CDR3: CASSYGGTHPGKQFF; DNA: TGTGCCAGCAGTTATGGGGGGACCCACCCCGGGAAGCAGTTCTTC
V: TRBV19; J: TRBJ1-4; D: NA; size: NA; CDR3: CASSIGRDNEKLFF; DNA: TGTGCCAGTAGTATTGGAAGGGATAATGAAAAACTGTTTTTT
V: TRBV18; J: TRBJ1-6; D: TRBD1; size: NA; CDR3: CASSPTGGRDSPLHF; DNA: TGTGCCAGCTCACCGACAGGGGGTCGGGATTCACCCCTCCACTTT
V: TRBV19; J: TRBJ1-2; D: NA; size: NA; CDR3: CASSLYVLVGANYGYTF; DNA: TGTGCCAGTAGTCTCTATGTCCTCGTCGGAGCTAACTATGGCTACACCTTC
V: TRBV28; J: TRBJ1-2; D: NA; size: NA; CDR3: CAIEARPPYGYTF; DNA: TGTGCCATCGAGGCCCGACCTCCCTATGGCTACACCTTC
V: TRBV7-3; J: TRBJ2-1; D: TRBD2; size: once; CDR3: CASSPGRTSSYNEQFF; DNA: TGTGCCAGCAGCCCCGGTCGGACTAGTTCCTACAATGAGCAGTTCTTC
V: TRBV7-2; J: TRBJ1-3; D: NA; size: NA; CDR3: CASSLSRGGNTIYF; DNA: TGTGCCAGCAGCTTGAGCAGGGGTGGAAACACCATATATTTT
V: TRBV7-2; J: TRBJ2-3; D: NA; size: NA; CDR3: CASIRGHAPDTQYF; DNA: TGTGCCAGCATCCGCGGGCACGCCCCAGATACGCAGTATTTT
V: TRBV24-1; J: TRBJ2-3; D: TRBD2; size: NA; CDR3: CATSDLYGRGSTDTQYF; DNA: TGTGCCACCAGTGATTTGTACGGGAGGGGCTCCACAGATACGCAGTATTTT
V: TRBV5-1; J: TRBJ2-3; D: NA; size: NA; CDR3: CASTADTTSTDTQYF; DNA: TGCGCCAGCACCGCCGACACCACCTCCACAGATACGCAGTATTTT
V: TRBV24-1; J: TRBJ1-4; D: NA; size: NA; CDR3: CATSTSTENEKLFF; DNA: TGTGCCACCAGTACAAGTACAGAAAATGAAAAACTGTTTTTT
V: TRBV5-6; J: TRBJ2-1; D: TRBD2; size: NA; CDR3: CASSTPGTRSFNEQFF; DNA: TGTGCCAGCAGTACGCCCGGGACTAGGTCCTTCAATGAGCAGTTCTTC
V: TRBV29-1; J: TRBJ2-3; D: NA; size: NA; CDR3: CSVQVGTQYF; DNA: TGCAGCGTTCAAGTTGGTACGCAGTATTTT
V: TRBV6-1; J: TRBJ2-2; D: TRBD2; size: once; CDR3: CASSGTGGLSNTGELFF; DNA: TGTGCCAGCAGTGGAACGGGGGGGCTTTCGAACACCGGGGAGCTGTTTTTT
V: TRBV11-2; J: TRBJ2-7; D: TRBD1; size: NA; CDR3: CASRRPGTGSYEQYF; DNA: TGTGCCAGCAGGAGACCCGGGACAGGCTCCTACGAGCAGTACTTC
V: TRBV11-2; J: TRBJ2-1; D: NA; size: NA; CDR3: CASSLVLRGISYNEQFF; DNA: TGTGCCAGCAGCTTAGTCCTCCGTGGTATCTCCTACAATGAGCAGTTCTTC
V: TRBV25-1; J: TRBJ1-2; D: NA; size: NA; CDR3: CASSELGINYGYTF; DNA: TGTGCCAGCAGTGAACTCGGCATTAACTATGGCTACACCTTC
V: TRBV14; J: TRBJ1-6; D: NA; size: NA; CDR3: CASSPWTENSPLHF; DNA: TGTGCCAGCAGCCCCTGGACCGAAAATTCACCCCTCCACTTT
V: TRBV27; J: TRBJ2-3; D: NA; size: NA; CDR3: CASSLLFTDTQYF; DNA: TGTGCCAGCAGTTTATTATTCACAGATACGCAGTATTTT
V: TRBV29-1; J: TRBJ2-7; D: NA; size: once; CDR3: CSGAEDYEQYF; DNA: TGCAGCGGTGCTGAGGACTACGAGCAGTACTTC
V: TRBV21-1; J: TRBJ1-3; D: NA; size: NA; CDR3: CASSKDLADSGNTIYF; DNA: TGTGCCAGCAGCAAAGATCTAGCAGACTCTGGAAACACCATATATTTT
V: TRBV27; J: TRBJ2-1; D: NA; size: NA; CDR3: CASSFGEGVFNEQFF; DNA: TGTGCCAGCAGTTTCGGGGAGGGGGTTTTCAATGAGCAGTTCTTC